This T cell receptor beta chain stems from a study of cytomegalovirus exposure and HLA in healthy donors. Germline assignment: CDR1 KGHSH and CDR2 LQKENI. V was pared by 4 bases and J by 5 bases, with 18 bases between. This CDR3 contains 16 residues. PCR amplification relied on 60 Vbeta primers (plus 13 Jbeta primers). Sequenced by immunoSEQ multiplex PCR; TCRdb stores in-frame clones only, minus some. The repertoire has fewer than 90,000 clones, about 70% of them found once; the top ten carry about 10%. The sequenced material came from PBMCs. V gene TRBV18 combines with J gene TRBJ1-5, with TRBD1 as a possible D gene (6 bases). The clonotype was recovered from a woman between 50 and 59 years old in good health and CMV-seropositive. CDR3 in amino acids: CASSQLQGRGDQPQHF. The DNA of the CDR3 is TGTGCCAGCTCACAACTACAGGGTAGAGGCGATCAGCCCCAGCATTTT.